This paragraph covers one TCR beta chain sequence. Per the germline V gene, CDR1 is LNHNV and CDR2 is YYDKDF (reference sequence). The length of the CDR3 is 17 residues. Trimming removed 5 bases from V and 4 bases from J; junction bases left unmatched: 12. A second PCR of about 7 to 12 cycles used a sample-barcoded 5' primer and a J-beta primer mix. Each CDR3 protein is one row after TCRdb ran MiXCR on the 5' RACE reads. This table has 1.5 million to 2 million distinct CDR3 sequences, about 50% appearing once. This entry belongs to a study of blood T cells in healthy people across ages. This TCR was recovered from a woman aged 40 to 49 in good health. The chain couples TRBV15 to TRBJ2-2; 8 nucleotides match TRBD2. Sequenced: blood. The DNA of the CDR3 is TGTGCCACCAGCGGAGGTGACATAGCGGGGTTCACCGGGGAGCTGTTTTTT. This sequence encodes CATSGGDIAGFTGELFF.